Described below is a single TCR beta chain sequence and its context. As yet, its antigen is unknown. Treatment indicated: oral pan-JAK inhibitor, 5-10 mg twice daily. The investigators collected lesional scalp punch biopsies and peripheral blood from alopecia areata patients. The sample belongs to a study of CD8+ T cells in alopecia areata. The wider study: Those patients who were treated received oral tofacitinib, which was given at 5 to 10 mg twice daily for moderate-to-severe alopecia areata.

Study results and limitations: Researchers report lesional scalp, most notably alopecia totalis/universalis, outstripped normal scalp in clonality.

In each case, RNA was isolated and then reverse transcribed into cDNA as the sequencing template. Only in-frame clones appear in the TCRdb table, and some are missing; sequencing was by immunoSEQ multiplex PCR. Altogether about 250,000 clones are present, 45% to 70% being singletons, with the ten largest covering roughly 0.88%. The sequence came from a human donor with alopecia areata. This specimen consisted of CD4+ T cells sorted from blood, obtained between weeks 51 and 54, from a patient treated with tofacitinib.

CDR3 in amino acids: CASSLEGISNQPQHF. DNA for the CDR3: TGCGCCAGCAGCTTGGAAGGTATTAGCAATCAGCCCCAGCATTTT. The J gene is TRBJ1-5, the V gene TRBV5-1; D remains unclear. V lost 0 bases and J lost 0, with 7 bases in between. The CDR3 runs to 15 residues. Germline V gene data show CDR1 as SGHRS and CDR2 as YFSETQ.